This entry lists 5 T cell receptor beta chains sequenced from one sample in a study of beta chain features in type 1 diabetes. Study-wide points: Shortening of TCRB CDR3s, moderate but significant, appeared in all four CD4+ subsets of Type 1 diabetes patients.

Their recognized antigens are unknown. Isolated RNA was reverse transcribed in full, so expressed TCRB transcripts were sequenced. Sequencing was performed with immunoSEQ multiplex PCR; in TCRdb, only in-frame clones are kept and a portion is missing. The sample has approximately 270,000 clones; roughly an eighth are singletons. Sequenced: naive CD4+ T cells from blood. Receptors originate from a man aged 25 to 40 with type 1 diabetes.

The chain links TRBV7-9 to TRBJ2-7; D gene unclear. The CDR3 consists of 15 residues. Trimming stripped 0 bases from V and 5 bases from J, with 14 bases between. From germline, CDR1 is SEHNR and CDR2 FQNEAQ (reference sequence). The CDR3: CASSLARIGYHEQYF. The CDR3 bases are TGTGCCAGCAGCTTAGCGCGGATCGGCTACCACGAGCAGTACTTC. Full variable domain (remainder filled in from reference TRBV7-9 and TRBJ2-7): DTGVSQNPRHKITKRGQNVTFRCDPISEHNRLYWYRQTLGQGPEFLTYFQNEAQLEKSRLLSDRFSAERPKGSFSTLEIQRTEQGDSAMYLCASSLARIGYHEQYFGPGTRLTVT.

The rearrangement links TRBV20-1 to TRBJ2-7, with D unclear. This CDR3 contains 11 residues. Germline-derived CDR1 and CDR2 are DFQATT and SNEGSKA (reference sequence). V lost 4 bases and J lost 2, with 6 bases in between. CDR3 loop: CSANSAYEQYF. CDR3 bases: TGCAGTGCTAACAGTGCCTACGAGCAGTACTTC.

This clone was counted between two and nine times. The chain couples TRBV11-3 to TRBJ2-2; D not certain. This CDR3 comprises 17 residues. V was cut by 5 bases and J by 0 bases, with 16 bases left in between. Germline values: CDR1 SGHNT, CDR2 YENEEA. The CDR3 is CASSTTPRSPNTGELFF. CDR3 DNA: TGTGCCAGCAGCACAACCCCGAGGTCCCCGAACACCGGGGAGCTGTTTTTT. The whole variable domain, remainder taken from reference TRBV11-3 and TRBJ2-2, is EAGVVQSPRYKIIEKKQPVAFWCNPISGHNTLYWYLQNLGQGPELLIRYENEEAVDDSQLPKDRFSAERLKGVDSTLKIQPAELGDSAVYLCASSTTPRSPNTGELFFGEGSRLTVL.

This clone turned up a few times. The chain joins TRBV5-1 to TRBJ2-1, with D possibly being TRBD2 (6 bases). This CDR3 is built from 14 residues. Trimming shortened V by 4 bases and J by 5 bases, and 13 bases separated the two germline ends. Germline V gene sequence: CDR1 SGHRS, CDR2 YFSETQ. Here the CDR3 reads CASSIGTPNNEQFF. Written as DNA, the CDR3 is TGCGCCAGCAGCATCGGGACTCCCAACAATGAGCAGTTCTTC. The full variable domain, in which reference TRBV5-1 and TRBJ2-1 provide the parts outside the CDR3, is KAGVTQTPRYLIKTRGQQVTLSCSPISGHRSVSWYQQTPGQGLQFLFEYFSETQRNKGNFPGRFSGRQFSNSRSEMNVSTLELGDSALYLCASSIGTPNNEQFFGPGTRLTVL.

The chain carries TRBV7-9 and TRBJ1-2; a possible D gene is TRBD1 (6 bases). Trimming took off 1 base at V and 6 bases at J, with 9 bases between the two ends. The CDR3 length is 13 residues. Germline V gives CDR1 SEHNR, CDR2 FQNEAQ (reference sequence). As DNA, the CDR3 is TGTGCCAGCAGCTTAGTGGCAGGGGATGGCTACACCTTC. Translated: CASSLVAGDGYTF.